These T cell receptor beta chains were read from a single sample in a study of beta chain features in type 1 diabetes. Method: immunoSEQ multiplex PCR; TCRdb's copy keeps in-frame clones and lacks some. The table records around 99,000 clones, 30% to 50% of them present only once. The sequencing sample was made of stem cell memory CD4+ T cells from blood. Receptors were obtained from a young woman in good health. CDR3s include the opening cysteine and the closing phenylalanine or tryptophan. The order of the fields is V gene, J gene, CDR3 protein.

TRBV5-1,TRBJ2-1,CASSLNGGRSNEQFF
TRBV5-6,TRBJ1-5,CASSLWGDRINQPQHF
TRBV19,TRBJ2-3,CASSYSSGLSTDTQYF
TRBV5-6,TRBJ1-1,CASSWDRNTEAFF
TRBV19,TRBJ2-1,CASSIRQGGEQFF
TRBV29-1,TRBJ1-4,CSAGQGDEKLFF
TRBV28,TRBJ1-2,CASSSPSTGGGGYTF
TRBV4-3,TRBJ2-1,CASRKPGQSLEQFF
TRBV2,TRBJ1-3,CASSVFNTIYF
TRBV27,TRBJ2-2,CASSPIWTSGRQTGELFF
TRBV4-1,TRBJ2-7,CASSQDRAYEQYF
TRBV25-1,TRBJ2-1,CASSDPGLIYNEQFF
TRBV29-1,TRBJ2-1,CSVDRTGNNEQFF
TRBV5-8,TRBJ1-5,CASSLGQGHSNQPQHF
TRBV6-5,TRBJ1-3,CASSSRGGHSGNTIYF
TRBV5-4,TRBJ2-5,CASSLGGQGVETQYF
TRBV29-1,TRBJ2-5,CSVASALSFRTQYF
TRBV2,TRBJ2-2,CASSGDWRELTGELFF
TRBV7-9,TRBJ2-3,CASSRRPGDTQYF
TRBV5-1,TRBJ2-1,CASSPPRERIDNEQFF
TRBV27,TRBJ1-3,CASSLRRDSGNTIYF
TRBV2,TRBJ2-1,CASSDRAVGQFF
TRBV5-4,TRBJ2-2,CASSWKASGWNTGELFF
TRBV9,TRBJ1-3,CASSVTGNTIYF
TRBV25-1,TRBJ2-7,CASSEGPGRTYEQYF
TRBV5-1,TRBJ2-7,CASSFGGELEQYF
TRBV5-1,TRBJ2-1,CASFLVPLHNEQFF
TRBV5-4,TRBJ2-1,CASRPHSSYNEQFF
TRBV5-1,TRBJ2-7,CASSLAPGQIYEQYF
TRBV5-5,TRBJ1-5,CASSSHDRWDSNQPQHF
TRBV14,TRBJ2-7,CASSQGLGQGYSYEQYF
TRBV30,TRBJ2-2,CAWSVSGWGELFF
TRBV5-4,TRBJ2-3,CASRESSFSTDTQYF
TRBV2,TRBJ2-3,CASNSRGVDTQYF
TRBV2,TRBJ2-7,CASSEAPSGSNEQYF
TRBV28,TRBJ2-7,CASSSGFPYEQYF
TRBV4-3,TRBJ2-2,CASSQVAGGNTGELFF
TRBV30,TRBJ1-2,CASVPGQGRYNYGYTF
TRBV25-1,TRBJ1-5,CASRQGGQPQHF
TRBV28,TRBJ2-7,CASTGGGKFDEQYF
TRBV28,TRBJ2-7,CASTTLAGSGEQYF
TRBV7-2,TRBJ2-1,CASSLGLAQNEQFF
TRBV7-2,TRBJ1-5,CASSLEYSGVGQPQHF
TRBV25-1,TRBJ2-7,CASSPTGGLINEQYF
TRBV19,TRBJ2-1,CASSIGSGPGSPQFF
TRBV9,.,CASSVGGRAYEQYF
TRBV2,TRBJ1-4,CASSEGTRWWELFF
TRBV7-9,.,CASSLARTGGNYEQYF
TRBV4-3,TRBJ2-1,CASSQVYGGLESSYNEQFF
TRBV30,TRBJ2-1,CAWRGGSSYNEQFF
TRBV18,TRBJ2-7,CASSPRGQGFYEQYF
TRBV28,TRBJ2-1,CASSFRLAGANEQFF
TRBV14,TRBJ2-7,CASSYNYHPSYEQYF